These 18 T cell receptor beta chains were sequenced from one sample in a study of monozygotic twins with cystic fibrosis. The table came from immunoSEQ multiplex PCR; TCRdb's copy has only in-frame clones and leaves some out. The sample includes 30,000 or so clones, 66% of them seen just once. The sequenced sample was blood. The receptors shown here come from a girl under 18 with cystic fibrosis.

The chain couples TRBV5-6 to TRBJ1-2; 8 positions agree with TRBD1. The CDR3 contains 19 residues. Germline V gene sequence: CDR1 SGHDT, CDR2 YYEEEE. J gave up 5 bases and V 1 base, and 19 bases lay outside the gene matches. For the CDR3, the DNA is TGTGCCAGCAGCTTGTGGCCAGGGGGCGATTCATCCCAGGGATATGGCTACACCTTC. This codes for CASSLWPGGDSSQGYGYTF.

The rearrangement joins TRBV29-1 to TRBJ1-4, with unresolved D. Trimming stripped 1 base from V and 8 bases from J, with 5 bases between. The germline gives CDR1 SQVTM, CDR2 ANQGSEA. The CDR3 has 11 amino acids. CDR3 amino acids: CSVEGEEKLFF. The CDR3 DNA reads TGCAGCGTTGAAGGGGAGGAAAAACTGTTTTTT.

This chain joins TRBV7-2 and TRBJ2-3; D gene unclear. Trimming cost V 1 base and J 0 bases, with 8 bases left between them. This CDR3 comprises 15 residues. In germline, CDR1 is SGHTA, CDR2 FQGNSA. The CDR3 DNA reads TGTGCCAGCAGCTTAGATGTTTTTAGCACAGATACGCAGTATTTT. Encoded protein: CASSLDVFSTDTQYF.

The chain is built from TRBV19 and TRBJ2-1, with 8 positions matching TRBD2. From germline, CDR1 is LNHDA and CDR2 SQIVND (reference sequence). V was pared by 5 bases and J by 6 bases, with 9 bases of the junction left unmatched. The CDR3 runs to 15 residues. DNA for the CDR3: TGTGCCAGTAGTCAAGGTACTAGCGGACTCAATGAGCAGTTCTTC. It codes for CASSQGTSGLNEQFF.

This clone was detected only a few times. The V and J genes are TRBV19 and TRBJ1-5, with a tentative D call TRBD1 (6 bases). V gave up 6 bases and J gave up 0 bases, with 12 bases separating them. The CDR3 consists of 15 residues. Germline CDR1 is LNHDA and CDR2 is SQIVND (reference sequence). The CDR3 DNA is TGTGCCAGTAGGGTGGGACACGTTAGCAATCAGCCCCAGCATTTT. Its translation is CASRVGHVSNQPQHF.

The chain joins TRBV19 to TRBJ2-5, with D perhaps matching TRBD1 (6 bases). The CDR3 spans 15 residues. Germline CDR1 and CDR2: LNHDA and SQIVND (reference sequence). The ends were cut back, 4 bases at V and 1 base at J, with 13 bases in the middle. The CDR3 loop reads CASSRQDRAQETQYF. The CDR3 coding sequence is TGTGCCAGTAGTAGACAGGATCGGGCCCAAGAGACCCAGTACTTC.

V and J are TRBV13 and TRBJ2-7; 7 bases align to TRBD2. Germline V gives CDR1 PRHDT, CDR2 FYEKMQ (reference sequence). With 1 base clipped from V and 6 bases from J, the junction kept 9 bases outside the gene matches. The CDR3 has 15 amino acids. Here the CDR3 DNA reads TGTGCCAGCAGCTTAGCAACAGGACTAGTAGGCGAGCAGTACTTC. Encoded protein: CASSLATGLVGEQYF.

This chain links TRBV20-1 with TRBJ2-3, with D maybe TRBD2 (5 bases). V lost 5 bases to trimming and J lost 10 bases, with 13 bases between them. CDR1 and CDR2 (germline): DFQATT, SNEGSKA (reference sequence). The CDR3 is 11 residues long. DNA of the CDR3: TGCAGTGCTCAACTAGTCGGCCCGCAGTATTTT. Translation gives CSAQLVGPQYF.

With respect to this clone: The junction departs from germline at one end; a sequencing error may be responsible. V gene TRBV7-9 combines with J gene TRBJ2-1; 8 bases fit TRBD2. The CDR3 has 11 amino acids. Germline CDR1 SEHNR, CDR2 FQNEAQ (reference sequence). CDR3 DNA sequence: TGCAGCGGGAGAAGCTACAATGAGCAGTTCTTC. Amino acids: CSGRSYNEQFF.

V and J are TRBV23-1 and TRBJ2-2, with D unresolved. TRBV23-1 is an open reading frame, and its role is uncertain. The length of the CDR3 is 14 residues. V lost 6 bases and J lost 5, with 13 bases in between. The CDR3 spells CASSTAPRTGELFF. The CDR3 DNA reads TGCGCCAGCAGCACTGCCCCAAGGACCGGGGAGCTGTTTTTT.

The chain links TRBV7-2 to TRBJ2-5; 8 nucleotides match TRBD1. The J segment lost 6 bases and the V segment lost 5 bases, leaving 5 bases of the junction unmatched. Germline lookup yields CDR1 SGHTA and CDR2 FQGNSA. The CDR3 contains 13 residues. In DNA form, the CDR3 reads TGTGCCAGCAGCCCCGGGACAGGAAAGACCCAGTACTTC. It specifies CASSPGTGKTQYF.

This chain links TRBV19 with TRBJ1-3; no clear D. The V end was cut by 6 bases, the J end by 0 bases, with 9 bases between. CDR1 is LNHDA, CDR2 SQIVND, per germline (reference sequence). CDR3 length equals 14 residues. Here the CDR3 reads CASSPPGSGNTIYF. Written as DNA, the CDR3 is TGTGCCAGTAGCCCTCCGGGCTCTGGAAACACCATATATTTT.

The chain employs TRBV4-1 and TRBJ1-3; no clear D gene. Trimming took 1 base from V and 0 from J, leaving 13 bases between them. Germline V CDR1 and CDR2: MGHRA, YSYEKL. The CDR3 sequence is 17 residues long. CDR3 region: CASSQARGVYSGNTIYF. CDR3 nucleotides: TGCGCCAGCAGCCAAGCTCGCGGGGTTTACTCTGGAAACACCATATATTTT.

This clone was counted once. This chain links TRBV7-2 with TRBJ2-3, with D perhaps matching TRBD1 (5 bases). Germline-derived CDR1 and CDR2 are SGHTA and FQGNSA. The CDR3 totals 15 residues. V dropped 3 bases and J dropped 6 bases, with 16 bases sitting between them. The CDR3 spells CASSFGQGIKDTQYF. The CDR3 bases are TGTGCCAGCAGCTTCGGGCAGGGAATTAAGGATACGCAGTATTTT. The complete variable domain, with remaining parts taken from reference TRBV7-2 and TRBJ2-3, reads GAGVSQSPSNKVTEKGKDVELRCDPISGHTALYWYRQSLGQGLEFLIYFQGNSAPDKSGLPSDRFSAERTGGSVSTLTIQRTQQEDSAVYLCASSFGQGIKDTQYFGPGTRLTVL.

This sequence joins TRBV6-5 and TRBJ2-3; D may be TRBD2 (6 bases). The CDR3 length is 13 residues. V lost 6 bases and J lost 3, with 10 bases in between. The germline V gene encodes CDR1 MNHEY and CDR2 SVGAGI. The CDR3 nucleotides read TGTGCCAGCAGACTAGGGAGGACAGATACGCAGTATTTT. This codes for CASRLGRTDTQYF.

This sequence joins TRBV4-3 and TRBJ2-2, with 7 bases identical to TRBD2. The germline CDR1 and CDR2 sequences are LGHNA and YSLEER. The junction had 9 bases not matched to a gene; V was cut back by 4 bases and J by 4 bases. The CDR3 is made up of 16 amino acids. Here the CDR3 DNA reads TGCGCCAGCAGCCCAATTGGGGGAGGGACCACCGGGGAGCTGTTTTTT. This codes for CASSPIGGGTTGELFF.

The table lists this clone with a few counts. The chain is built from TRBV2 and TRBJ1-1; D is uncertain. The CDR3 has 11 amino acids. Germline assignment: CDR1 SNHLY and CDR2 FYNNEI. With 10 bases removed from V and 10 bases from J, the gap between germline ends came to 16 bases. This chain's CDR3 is CATQAEGSAFF. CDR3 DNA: TGTGCCACCCAAGCGGAGGGATCAGCTTTCTTT.

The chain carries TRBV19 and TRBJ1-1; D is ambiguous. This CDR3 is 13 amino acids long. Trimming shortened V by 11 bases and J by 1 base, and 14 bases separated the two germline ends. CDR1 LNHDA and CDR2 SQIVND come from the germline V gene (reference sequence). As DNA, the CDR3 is TGTGCCGGAAGTGCGGGGAGGAACACTGAAGCTTTCTTT. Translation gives CAGSAGRNTEAFF.